Here is one T cell receptor (beta chain) with its context. This CDR3 has 16 residues. Germline CDR1 and CDR2: LNHDA and SQIVND (reference sequence). V gave up 4 bases and J gave up 2 bases; unmatched junction bases: 5. This record belongs to a study of blood T cell repertoires in COVID-19. Study as a whole: Acute and convalescent COVID-19 samples came from the United States, Italy and Spain.

Assay used: immunoSEQ multiplex PCR; TCRdb lists only in-frame clones, some missing. The table lists about 79,000 clones, around 88% of them singletons. The genes are TRBV19 and TRBJ1-2; 12 nucleotides match TRBD1. This TCR was sampled from a man aged 65 to 79 with active or convalescent COVID-19. The sequencing sample was made of peripheral blood. CDR3 protein: CASSNPGTGGNYGYTF. The CDR3 nucleotides are TGTGCCAGTAGTAACCCCGGGACAGGGGGCAACTATGGCTACACCTTC.